The 13 T cell receptor beta chains below come from one sample, sequenced in a study of blood T cell repertoires in COVID-19. Libraries were prepared by immunoSEQ multiplex PCR; TCRdb keeps only in-frame clonotypes and omits some of them. The sample lists 200,000 to 250,000 clones; around 90% were seen once. Sequencing used peripheral blood. These receptors were obtained from a man older than 75 with acute or convalescent COVID-19.

J is TRBJ2-2 and V is TRBV9; 7 positions match TRBD1. Germline V gene lookup returns CDR1 SGDLS and CDR2 YYNGEE. V shed 0 bases, J shed 6 bases, and the junction held 8 bases outside the gene matches. The CDR3 consists of 16 residues. The CDR3 is CASSVGNRGEAGELFF. CDR3 sequence (DNA): TGTGCCAGCAGCGTAGGTAACAGGGGAGAAGCCGGGGAGCTGTTTTTT. Looking up the rest from reference TRBV9 and TRBJ2-2 gives the full variable domain: DSGVTQTPKHLITATGQRVTLRCSPRSGDLSVYWYQQSLDQGLQFLIQYYNGEERAKGNILERFSAQQFPDLHSELNLSSLELGDSALYFCASSVGNRGEAGELFFGEGSRLTVL.

V usage is TRBV18 and J usage is TRBJ2-2, with TRBD2 as a possible D gene (6 bases). The V end lost 1 base, the J end lost 5 bases, and 11 bases lay between the germline ends. CDR1 and CDR2 (germline): KGHSH, LQKENI. The CDR3 runs to 15 residues. In nucleotides, the CDR3 is TGTGCCAGCTCACCACGCGGGACGGGAACCGGGGAGCTGTTTTTT. Protein: CASSPRGTGTGELFF.

The genes are TRBV25-1 and TRBJ1-3; D uncertain. The CDR3 extends over 11 amino acids. CDR1 is MGHDK and CDR2 is SYGVNS in the germline V gene. Between the trimmed V and J ends, which lost 5 bases and 3 bases, there was a span of 2 bases. The CDR3 is CASSYGNTIYF. The CDR3 DNA reads as TGTGCCAGCAGTTATGGAAACACCATATATTTT.

The chain links TRBV15 to TRBJ1-1; possible D gene TRBD1, 5 bases. This CDR3 contains 14 residues. Trimming removed 5 bases at V and 3 bases at J, with 13 bases between. The germline V gene has CDR1 LNHNV and CDR2 YYDKDF (reference sequence). The CDR3 spells CATSVNQGYTEAFF. The CDR3 region has the DNA TGTGCCACCAGCGTGAACCAGGGTTACACTGAAGCTTTCTTT. Full variable domain (outside the CDR3, taken from reference TRBV15 and TRBJ1-1): DAMVIQNPRYQVTQFGKPVTLSCSQTLNHNVMYWYQQKSSQAPKLLFHYYDKDFNNEADTPDNFQSRRPNTSFCFLDIRSPGLGDTAMYLCATSVNQGYTEAFFGQGTRLTVV.

CDR3 nucleotide sequence: TGTGCCAGCAGCTTACGGGGGAACTATGGCTACACCTTC. It is translated as CASSLRGNYGYTF. This rearrangement joins TRBV13 to TRBJ1-2; perhaps TRBD1 as D (5 bases). Between the trimmed V and J ends, which lost 2 bases and 2 bases, there was a span of 6 bases. Per the germline V gene, CDR1 is PRHDT and CDR2 is FYEKMQ (reference sequence). CDR3 length: 13 residues.

This clone showed up just once. The chain employs TRBV3-1 (or the pseudogene TRBV3-2) and TRBJ1-5, with TRBD1 as a possible D gene (5 bases). From germline, CDR1 is LGHDT and CDR2 YNNKEL (reference sequence). V shed 3 bases and J shed 0 bases, with 12 bases lying between them. This CDR3 contains 16 residues. CDR3 amino acids: CASSQAGYGSNQPQHF. DNA for the CDR3: TGTGCCAGCAGCCAGGCAGGGTACGGTAGCAATCAGCCCCAGCATTTT.

The chain uses TRBV7-7 and TRBJ2-5; 9 bases agree with TRBD1. This CDR3 region has 14 residues. Germline V gene data show CDR1 as SSHAT and CDR2 as FNYEAQ (reference sequence). With V trimmed by 5 bases and J by 5 bases, 6 bases remained unmatched. CDR3 in amino acids: CASSLQGAQETQYF. CDR3 coding DNA: TGTGCCAGCAGCCTACAGGGGGCACAGGAGACCCAGTACTTC.

The rearrangement uses TRBV11-2 and TRBJ2-3; D uncertain. Germline lookup yields CDR1 SGHAT and CDR2 FQNNGV. V gave up 0 bases and J gave up 8 bases, with 6 bases separating them. This CDR3 is built from 12 residues. CDR3 sequence reads: CASSLEFGTQYF. The CDR3, as DNA: TGTGCCAGCAGCTTAGAGTTCGGTACGCAGTATTTT.

V and J are TRBV11-3 and TRBJ2-7; maybe TRBD1 (5 bases). This CDR3 is 17 amino acids long. Germline CDR1 reads SGHNT; CDR2 reads YENEEA. The V gene lost 4 bases and the J gene lost 1 base, with 20 bases spanning the gap. The CDR3 loop reads CASSSKKGLTGSYEQYF. The CDR3 coding sequence is TGTGCCAGCAGCTCTAAGAAGGGGTTAACAGGATCCTACGAGCAGTACTTC.

Only one count was recorded for this clone. This chain connects TRBV5-1 to TRBJ2-7; weak D call: TRBD2 (6 bases). Per the germline V gene, CDR1 is SGHRS and CDR2 is YFSETQ. V lost 0 bases to trimming and J lost 0 bases, with 10 bases between them. The CDR3 is made up of 15 amino acids. The CDR3 protein is CASSLGQGLSYEQYF. The CDR3 DNA follows: TGCGCCAGCAGCTTGGGGCAGGGACTCTCCTACGAGCAGTACTTC.

The V gene is TRBV19, the J gene TRBJ2-7; perhaps TRBD1 as D (5 bases). CDR1 is LNHDA and CDR2 is SQIVND in the germline V gene (reference sequence). This CDR3 region has 13 residues. V lost 5 bases and J lost 0, with 8 bases in between. CDR3 amino acids: CASSQQASYEQYF. CDR3 DNA sequence: TGTGCCAGTAGTCAACAGGCCTCCTACGAGCAGTACTTC.

The V and J genes are TRBV18 and TRBJ2-3; 8 nucleotides match TRBD1. Germline V gene lookup returns CDR1 KGHSH and CDR2 LQKENI. The V and J ends lost 5 bases and 3 bases, in that order; junction bases with no gene match: 10. CDR3 size: 16 residues. The CDR3 reads CASSSGQGILTDTQYF. The CDR3 coding sequence is TGTGCCAGCTCATCCGGACAGGGTATTTTAACAGATACGCAGTATTTT. The full variable domain, in which reference TRBV18 and TRBJ2-3 provide the parts outside the CDR3, is NAGVMQNPRHLVRRRGQEARLRCSPMKGHSHVYWYRQLPEEGLKFMVYLQKENIIDESGMPKERFSAEFPKEGPSILRIQQVVRGDSAAYFCASSSGQGILTDTQYFGPGTRLTVL.

The CDR3 reads CASSFGQDGYTF. The DNA for the CDR3 is TGTGCCAGCAGTTTCGGACAGGATGGCTACACCTTC. The chain has TRBV7-2 and TRBJ1-2, with 7 bases matching TRBD1. This CDR3 has 12 residues. The germline CDR1 and CDR2 sequences are SGHTA and FQGNSA. V was pared by 6 bases and J by 6 bases, with 4 bases of the junction left unmatched.